Listed below are T cell receptor beta chains from one sample, sequenced in a study of CD8+ T cells in alopecia areata. The table came from immunoSEQ multiplex PCR; TCRdb's copy has only in-frame clones and leaves some out. Of fewer than 110,000 clones in the sample, 60% were seen once. The specimen was CD8+ T cells sorted from blood, collected between weeks 55 and 65, from a patient treated with tofacitinib. The source is a human donor with alopecia areata. The CDR3 runs from the conserved cysteine through the conserved F or W. Each record gives: clone size, D gene, V gene, J gene, CDR3 DNA, CDR3 protein. The D gene is left open where the match is weak. Size is omitted from some rows. Given values are once, few, many or a class for expanded clones.

clone_size: once; d_call: -; v_call: TRBV11-2; j_call: TRBJ2-7; cdr3_nt: TGTGCCAGCAGCCGGCATGCCGGCGAGCAGTACTTC; cdr3_aa: CASSRHAGEQYF
clone_size: few; d_call: -; v_call: TRBV27; j_call: TRBJ1-2; cdr3_nt: TGTGCCAGCAGTTTATCGACCGGGACTGAGGGCTACACCTTC; cdr3_aa: CASSLSTGTEGYTF
clone_size: once; d_call: TRBD1; v_call: TRBV2; j_call: TRBJ1-6; cdr3_nt: TGTGCCAGCAGTGAGTGGGACAGAAGTTATAATTCACCCCTCCACTTT; cdr3_aa: CASSEWDRSYNSPLHF
clone_size: once; d_call: -; v_call: TRBV4-1; j_call: TRBJ2-7; cdr3_nt: TGCGCCAGCAGCCAAGAAGGGAGCTACGAGCAGTACTTC; cdr3_aa: CASSQEGSYEQYF
clone_size: -; d_call: -; v_call: TRBV18; j_call: TRBJ2-7; cdr3_nt: TGTGCCAGCTCACCACCCCTGAGGGGGTTGCCTACCTACGAGCAGTACTTC; cdr3_aa: CASSPPLRGLPTYEQYF
clone_size: few; d_call: -; v_call: TRBV27; j_call: TRBJ1-5; cdr3_nt: TGTGCCAGCAGCCCGGGGTTTGGCAATCAGCCCCAGCATTTT; cdr3_aa: CASSPGFGNQPQHF
clone_size: few; d_call: -; v_call: TRBV18; j_call: TRBJ2-5; cdr3_nt: TGTGCCAGCTCACCACCGGGGGAGGAGACCCAGTACTTC; cdr3_aa: CASSPPGEETQYF
clone_size: -; d_call: -; v_call: TRBV5-6; j_call: TRBJ1-1; cdr3_nt: TGTGCCAGCAGCTTCTACGGCACTGAAGCTTTCTTT; cdr3_aa: CASSFYGTEAFF
clone_size: few; d_call: -; v_call: TRBV13; j_call: TRBJ1-2; cdr3_nt: TGTGCCAGCAGCTTAGCAAAGCGGATAATGGGCGGCTACACCTTC; cdr3_aa: CASSLAKRIMGGYTF
clone_size: -; d_call: -; v_call: TRBV30; j_call: TRBJ1-3; cdr3_nt: TGTGCCTGGAGTGGGGAGTTCTCTGGAAACACCATATATTTT; cdr3_aa: CAWSGEFSGNTIYF
clone_size: -; d_call: -; v_call: TRBV19; j_call: TRBJ1-2; cdr3_nt: TGTGCCAGTAGTATAGGTGTGGGCTACACCTTC; cdr3_aa: CASSIGVGYTF
clone_size: -; d_call: -; v_call: TRBV4-1; j_call: TRBJ2-1; cdr3_nt: TGCGCCAGCAGCCTCTCTTTAGGGACTCAGTTCTTC; cdr3_aa: CASSLSLGTQFF
clone_size: -; d_call: -; v_call: TRBV6-5; j_call: TRBJ2-1; cdr3_nt: TGTGCCAGCAGTTACTCGATCAGGGTTTTCGATGAGCAGTTCTTC; cdr3_aa: CASSYSIRVFDEQFF
clone_size: few; d_call: TRBD2; v_call: TRBV30; j_call: TRBJ2-7; cdr3_nt: TGTGCCAGCTCTAGGACTAGCGGGGCTAGGGAGCAGTACTTC; cdr3_aa: CASSRTSGAREQYF
clone_size: -; d_call: -; v_call: TRBV2; j_call: TRBJ1-5; cdr3_nt: TGTGCCAGCAGGGAGATCCGCTATAGCAATCAGCCCCAGCATTTT; cdr3_aa: CASREIRYSNQPQHF
clone_size: -; d_call: -; v_call: TRBV5-1; j_call: TRBJ2-1; cdr3_nt: TGCGCCAGCAGCTTCCCCGGGACCGCCCCATACAATGAGCAGTTCTTC; cdr3_aa: CASSFPGTAPYNEQFF
clone_size: -; d_call: TRBD1; v_call: TRBV7-9; j_call: TRBJ1-5; cdr3_nt: TGTGCCAGCAGCGGTACCGGGACAGCAAGCAATCAGCCCCAGCATTTT; cdr3_aa: CASSGTGTASNQPQHF
clone_size: -; d_call: -; v_call: TRBV13; j_call: TRBJ1-1; cdr3_nt: TGTGCCAGCAGTTCGGGCGTAAACACTGAAGCTTTCTTT; cdr3_aa: CASSSGVNTEAFF
clone_size: few; d_call: TRBD2; v_call: TRBV11-2; j_call: TRBJ2-2; cdr3_nt: TGTGCCAGCAGCTTACAGTTCCTAGCGGGTAATGCGAACACCGGGGAGCTGTTTTTT; cdr3_aa: CASSLQFLAGNANTGELFF
clone_size: few; d_call: -; v_call: TRBV13; j_call: TRBJ1-1; cdr3_nt: TGTGCCAGCAGCCCCCCCGACAGGTACAACACTGAAGCTTTCTTT; cdr3_aa: CASSPPDRYNTEAFF
clone_size: -; d_call: -; v_call: TRBV25-1; j_call: TRBJ2-2; cdr3_nt: TGTGCCAGCAGTGAATCGGTGACAGGCGGGGAGCTGTTTTTT; cdr3_aa: CASSESVTGGELFF
clone_size: -; d_call: -; v_call: TRBV5-1; j_call: TRBJ1-1; cdr3_nt: TGCGCCAGCAGCTTGGCCGGCGGACGGACTGAAGCTTTCTTT; cdr3_aa: CASSLAGGRTEAFF
clone_size: -; d_call: TRBD2; v_call: TRBV9; j_call: TRBJ2-5; cdr3_nt: TGTGCCAGCAGCGTAGGACTAGCGGATGACCAGTACTTC; cdr3_aa: CASSVGLADDQYF
clone_size: few; d_call: -; v_call: TRBV2; j_call: TRBJ1-5; cdr3_nt: TGTGCCAGCAGTGACCGCAGGGGTGGGAATCAGCCCCAGCATTTT; cdr3_aa: CASSDRRGGNQPQHF
clone_size: -; d_call: -; v_call: TRBV2; j_call: TRBJ1-1; cdr3_nt: TGTGCCAGCAGTGATGGGGGGAGGGCTCGGGTGAACACTGAAGCTTTCTTT; cdr3_aa: CASSDGGRARVNTEAFF
clone_size: -; d_call: -; v_call: TRBV14; j_call: TRBJ2-3; cdr3_nt: TGTGCCAGCAGCCTGACTAGTGCTAGCACAGATACGCAGTATTTT; cdr3_aa: CASSLTSASTDTQYF
clone_size: -; d_call: -; v_call: TRBV7-9; j_call: TRBJ1-5; cdr3_nt: TGTGCCAGCAGCCCCCTATTTTCGGGAAGCAATCAGCCCCAGCATTTT; cdr3_aa: CASSPLFSGSNQPQHF
clone_size: -; d_call: TRBD1; v_call: TRBV6-6; j_call: TRBJ1-2; cdr3_nt: TGTGCCAGCAGTACCATGGGACAGGGAGTTAGCTACACCTTC; cdr3_aa: CASSTMGQGVSYTF
clone_size: -; d_call: -; v_call: TRBV27; j_call: TRBJ1-1; cdr3_nt: TGTGCCAGCACCCAGAGACCGAACACTGAAGCTTTCTTT; cdr3_aa: CASTQRPNTEAFF
clone_size: -; d_call: -; v_call: TRBV5-1; j_call: TRBJ1-2; cdr3_nt: TGCGCCAGCAGCTTGGTCGCAGAAGCTAACTATGGCTACACCTTC; cdr3_aa: CASSLVAEANYGYTF
clone_size: once; d_call: -; v_call: TRBV6-6; j_call: TRBJ2-7; cdr3_nt: TGTGCCATCGGAGAGGGGATCCTCTCCTACGAGCAGTACTTC; cdr3_aa: CAIGEGILSYEQYF
clone_size: -; d_call: TRBD2; v_call: TRBV13; j_call: TRBJ2-5; cdr3_nt: TGTGCCAGCAGGGCCGGACTAGCGGGGACACAAGAGACCCAGTACTTC; cdr3_aa: CASRAGLAGTQETQYF
clone_size: -; d_call: -; v_call: TRBV5-1; j_call: TRBJ2-7; cdr3_nt: TGCGCCAGCAGCCTCCTCGGACCGTCTCGTGACGAGCAGTACTTC; cdr3_aa: CASSLLGPSRDEQYF
clone_size: -; d_call: -; v_call: TRBV12-5; j_call: TRBJ2-5; cdr3_nt: TGTGCTAGTGGTTTGGTATCAGAAGAGACCCAGTACTTC; cdr3_aa: CASGLVSEETQYF
clone_size: -; d_call: TRBD2; v_call: TRBV12-5; j_call: TRBJ2-2; cdr3_nt: TGTGCTAGTGGCCTTCCCACTAGCGGGGGTGCCACCGGGGAGCTGTTTTTT; cdr3_aa: CASGLPTSGGATGELFF
clone_size: -; d_call: -; v_call: TRBV6-5; j_call: TRBJ2-7; cdr3_nt: TGTGCCAGCAGTTTTTCGGGCGTTTCCTACGAGCAGTACTTC; cdr3_aa: CASSFSGVSYEQYF
clone_size: few; d_call: -; v_call: TRBV7-9; j_call: TRBJ2-5; cdr3_nt: TGTGCCAGCAGCTCCTGGCAGGGTTCGGAGACCCAGTACTTC; cdr3_aa: CASSSWQGSETQYF
clone_size: -; d_call: -; v_call: TRBV5-1; j_call: TRBJ1-1; cdr3_nt: TGCGCCAGCAGCTCCCCCTCGGACAGCCCGAACACTGAAGCTTTCTTT; cdr3_aa: CASSSPSDSPNTEAFF
clone_size: -; d_call: -; v_call: TRBV5-8; j_call: TRBJ2-1; cdr3_nt: TGTGCCAGCAGCTTGGGGGTCTTGAGGTACAATGAGCAGTTCTTC; cdr3_aa: CASSLGVLRYNEQFF
clone_size: -; d_call: TRBD2; v_call: TRBV27; j_call: TRBJ2-3; cdr3_nt: TGTGCCAGCAGTTCAAGCGGGGGGCGAAGCACAGATACGCAGTATTTT; cdr3_aa: CASSSSGGRSTDTQYF
clone_size: -; d_call: -; v_call: TRBV5-1; j_call: TRBJ2-7; cdr3_nt: TGCGCCAGCAGCTTGGAACGGACAACCTACGAGCAGTACTTC; cdr3_aa: CASSLERTTYEQYF
clone_size: few; d_call: -; v_call: TRBV4-1; j_call: TRBJ2-7; cdr3_nt: TGCGCCAGCAGCCAAGATTACGAGCAGTACTTC; cdr3_aa: CASSQDYEQYF
clone_size: few; d_call: -; v_call: TRBV2; j_call: TRBJ2-7; cdr3_nt: TGTGCCAGCAGTGTCGGAGTCACCTACGAGCAGTACTTC; cdr3_aa: CASSVGVTYEQYF
clone_size: -; d_call: -; v_call: TRBV7-9; j_call: TRBJ1-1; cdr3_nt: TGTGCCAGCAGCCCGGGGGTTTACTCGAACACTGAAGCTTTCTTT; cdr3_aa: CASSPGVYSNTEAFF
clone_size: -; d_call: -; v_call: TRBV23-1; j_call: TRBJ1-1; cdr3_nt: TGCGCCAGCAGTCAATCGGTAGCGGCCCTCACTGAAGCTTTCTTT; cdr3_aa: CASSQSVAALTEAFF
clone_size: -; d_call: -; v_call: TRBV7-9; j_call: TRBJ1-5; cdr3_nt: TGTGCCAGCAACGACGGGTACCAGCCCCAGCATTTT; cdr3_aa: CASNDGYQPQHF